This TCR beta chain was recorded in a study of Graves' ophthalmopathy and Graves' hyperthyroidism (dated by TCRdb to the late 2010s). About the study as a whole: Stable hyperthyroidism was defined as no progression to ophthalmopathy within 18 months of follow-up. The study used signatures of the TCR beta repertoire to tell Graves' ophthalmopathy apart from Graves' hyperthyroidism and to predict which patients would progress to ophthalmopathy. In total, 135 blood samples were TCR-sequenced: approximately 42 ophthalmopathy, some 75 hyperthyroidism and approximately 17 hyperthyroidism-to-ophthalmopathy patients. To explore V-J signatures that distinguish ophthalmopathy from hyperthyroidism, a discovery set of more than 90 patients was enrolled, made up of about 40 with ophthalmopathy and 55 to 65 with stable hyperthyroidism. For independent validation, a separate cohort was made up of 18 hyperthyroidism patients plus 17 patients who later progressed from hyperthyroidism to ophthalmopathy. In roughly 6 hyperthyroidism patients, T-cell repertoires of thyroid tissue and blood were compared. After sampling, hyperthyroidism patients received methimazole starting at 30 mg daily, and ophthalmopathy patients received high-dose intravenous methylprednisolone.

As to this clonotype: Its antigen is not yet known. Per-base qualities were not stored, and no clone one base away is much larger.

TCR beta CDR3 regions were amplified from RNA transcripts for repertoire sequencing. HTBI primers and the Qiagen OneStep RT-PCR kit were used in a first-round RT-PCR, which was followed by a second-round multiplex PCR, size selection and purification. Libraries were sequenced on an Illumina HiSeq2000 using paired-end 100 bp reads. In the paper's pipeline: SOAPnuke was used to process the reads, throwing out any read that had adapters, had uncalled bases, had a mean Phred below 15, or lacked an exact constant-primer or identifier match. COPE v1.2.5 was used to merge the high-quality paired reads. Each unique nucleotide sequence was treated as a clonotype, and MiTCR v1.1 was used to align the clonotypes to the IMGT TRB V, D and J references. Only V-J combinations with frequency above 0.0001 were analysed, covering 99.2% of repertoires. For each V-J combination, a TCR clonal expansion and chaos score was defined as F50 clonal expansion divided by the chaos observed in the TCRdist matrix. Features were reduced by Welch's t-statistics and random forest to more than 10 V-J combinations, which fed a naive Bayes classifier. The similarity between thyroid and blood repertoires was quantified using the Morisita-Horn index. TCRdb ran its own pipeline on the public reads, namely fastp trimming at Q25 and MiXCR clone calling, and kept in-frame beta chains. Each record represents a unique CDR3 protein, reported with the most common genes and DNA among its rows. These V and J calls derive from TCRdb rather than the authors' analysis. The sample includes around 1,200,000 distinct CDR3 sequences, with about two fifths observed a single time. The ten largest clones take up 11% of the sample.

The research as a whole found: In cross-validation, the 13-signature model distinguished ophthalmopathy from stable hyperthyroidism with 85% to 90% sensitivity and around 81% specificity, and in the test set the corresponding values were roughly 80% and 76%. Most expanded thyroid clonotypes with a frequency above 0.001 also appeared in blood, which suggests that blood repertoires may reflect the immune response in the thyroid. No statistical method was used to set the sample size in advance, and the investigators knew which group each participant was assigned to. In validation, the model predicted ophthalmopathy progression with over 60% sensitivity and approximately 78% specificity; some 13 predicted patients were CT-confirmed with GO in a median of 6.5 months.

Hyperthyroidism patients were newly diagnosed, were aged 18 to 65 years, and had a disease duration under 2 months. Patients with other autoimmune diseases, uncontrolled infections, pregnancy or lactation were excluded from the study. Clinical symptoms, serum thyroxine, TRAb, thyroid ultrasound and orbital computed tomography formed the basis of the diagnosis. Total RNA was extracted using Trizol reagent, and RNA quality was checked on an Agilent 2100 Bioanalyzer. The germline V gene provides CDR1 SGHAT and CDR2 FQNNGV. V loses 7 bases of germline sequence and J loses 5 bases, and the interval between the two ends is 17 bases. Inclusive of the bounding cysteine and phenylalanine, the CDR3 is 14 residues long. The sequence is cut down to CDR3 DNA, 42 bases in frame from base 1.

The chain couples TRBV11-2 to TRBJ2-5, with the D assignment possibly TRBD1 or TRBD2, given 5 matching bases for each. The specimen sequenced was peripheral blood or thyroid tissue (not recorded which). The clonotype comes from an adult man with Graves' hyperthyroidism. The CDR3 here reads CASTPVRGWETQYF. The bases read TGTGCCAGCACCCCTGTGAGGGGCTGGGAGACCCAGTACTTC. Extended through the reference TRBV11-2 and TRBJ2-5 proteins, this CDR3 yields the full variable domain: EAGVAQSPRYKIIEKRQSVAFWCNPISGHATLYWYQQILGQGPKLLIQFQNNGVVDDSQLPKDRFSAERLKGVDSTLKIQPAKLEDSAVYLCASTPVRGWETQYFGPGTRLLVL.